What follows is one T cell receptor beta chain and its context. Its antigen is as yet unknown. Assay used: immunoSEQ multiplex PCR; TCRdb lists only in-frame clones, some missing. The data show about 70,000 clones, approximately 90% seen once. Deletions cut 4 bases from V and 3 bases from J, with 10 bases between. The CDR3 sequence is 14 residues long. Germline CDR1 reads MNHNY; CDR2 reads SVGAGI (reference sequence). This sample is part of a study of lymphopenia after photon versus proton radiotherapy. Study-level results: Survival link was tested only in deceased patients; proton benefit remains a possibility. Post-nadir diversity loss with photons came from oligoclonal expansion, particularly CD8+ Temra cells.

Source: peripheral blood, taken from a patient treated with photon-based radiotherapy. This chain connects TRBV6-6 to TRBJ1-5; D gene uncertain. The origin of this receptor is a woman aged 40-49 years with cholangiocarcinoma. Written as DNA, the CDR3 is TGTGCCAGCAGTTTGGACTCATACAATCAGCCCCAGCATTTT. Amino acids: CASSLDSYNQPQHF.